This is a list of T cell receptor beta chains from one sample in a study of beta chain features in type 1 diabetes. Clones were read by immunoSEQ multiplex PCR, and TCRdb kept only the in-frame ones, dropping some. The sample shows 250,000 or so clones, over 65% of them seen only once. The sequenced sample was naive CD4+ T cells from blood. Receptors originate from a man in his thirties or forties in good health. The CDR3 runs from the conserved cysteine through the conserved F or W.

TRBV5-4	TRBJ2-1	CASTPTGSSYNEQFF
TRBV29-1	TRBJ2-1	CSVMGLASNEQFF
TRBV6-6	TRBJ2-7	CASSYSSPGQGYEQYF
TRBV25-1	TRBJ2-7	CASSELGEQNYEQYF
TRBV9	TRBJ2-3	CASSPLAGGPTDTQYF
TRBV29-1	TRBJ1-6	CSVRDTNSPLHF
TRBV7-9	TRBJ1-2	CATGDGYTF
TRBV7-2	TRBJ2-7	CASSLNQLYEQYF
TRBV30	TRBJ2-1	CAWGHRAGRYNEQFF
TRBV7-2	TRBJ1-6	CASSEGTQTVTLHF
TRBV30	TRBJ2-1	CAWRAVFSYNEQFF
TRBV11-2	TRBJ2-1	CASSLLDNEQFF
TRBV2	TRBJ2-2	CASTTSGSPTGELFF
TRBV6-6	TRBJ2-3	CASSQAGEGDTQYF
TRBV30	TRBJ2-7	CAWSVQGYEQYF
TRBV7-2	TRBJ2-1	CASSLGLAEYNEQFF
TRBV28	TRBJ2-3	CSGSGASTDTQYF
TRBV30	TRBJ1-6	CAWRTGGFNNSPLHF
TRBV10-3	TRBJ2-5	CAISAGQSQETQYF
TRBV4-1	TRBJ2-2	CASSQWDKYTGELFF
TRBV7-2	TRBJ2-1	CASSSQGASYNEQFF
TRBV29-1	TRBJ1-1	CSVEGRQNTEAFF
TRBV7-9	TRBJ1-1	CASSLIRGSTEAFF
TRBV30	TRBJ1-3	CAWRTTGAVYTIYF
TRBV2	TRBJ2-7	CASSEARDSYEQYF
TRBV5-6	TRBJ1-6	CASSPAGTGNSPLHF
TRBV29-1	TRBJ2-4	CSGGGRAKNIQYF
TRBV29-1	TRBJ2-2	CSVLPSQREGGGELFF
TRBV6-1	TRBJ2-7	CASSLLAAEQYF
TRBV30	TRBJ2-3	CAWSGTDLRTDTQYF
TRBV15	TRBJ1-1	CATSRQGTEAFF
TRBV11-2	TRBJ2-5	CASSPKGQIQETQYF
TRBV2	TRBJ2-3	CASSPGPGQGGDTQYF
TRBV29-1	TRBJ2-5	CSVRRGRETQYF
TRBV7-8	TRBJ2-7	CASSLTGQYYEQYF
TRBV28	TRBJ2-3	CASSSTTIRDTYTDTQYF
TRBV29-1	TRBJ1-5	CSVMDRSQPQHF
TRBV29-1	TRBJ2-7	CSVGRDPAYEQYF
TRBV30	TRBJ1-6	CAWNHGRTFGSAKGSPLHF
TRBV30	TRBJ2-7	CAWSVMGVEQYF